Below, 6 T cell receptor beta chains from the same sample are listed, as sequenced in a study of blood T cell repertoires in COVID-19. This table comes from immunoSEQ multiplex PCR, and its TCRdb copy is limited to in-frame clones, with some not included. The sample yields about 200,000 clones, more than 65% seen once. The sequencing sample was made of peripheral blood. Receptor source: a woman older than 75 with acute or convalescent COVID-19.

CDR3: CASRERSGDSHYNEQFF. In DNA, the CDR3 is TGTGCCAGCAGGGAAAGGTCGGGGGACTCCCACTACAATGAGCAGTTCTTC. The gene calls are TRBV6-1 and TRBJ2-1; the D gene is possibly TRBD2 (6 bases). The CDR3 runs to 17 residues. CDR1 and CDR2 from the germline V gene are MNHNS and SASEGT. Trimming removed 6 bases at V and 3 bases at J, with 21 bases between.

This clone was seen once. The V gene is TRBV18, the J gene TRBJ1-5, with 7 bases that match TRBD1. CDR3 length: 14 amino acids. Trimming at V came to 2 bases and at J to 5 bases, leaving 3 bases not matched to a gene. Germline CDR1 and CDR2: KGHSH and LQKENI. CDR3 in DNA: TGTGCCAGCTCACCAAGTGACAGGGATCAGCCCCAGCATTTT. It encodes CASSPSDRDQPQHF.

The chain combines TRBV5-6 with TRBJ2-5; D uncertain. CDR1 and CDR2 from the germline V gene are SGHDT and YYEEEE. The CDR3 extends over 15 amino acids. V was pared by 4 bases and J by 2 bases, with 15 bases between. The CDR3 DNA sequence: TGTGCCAGCAGCGCTATGGGCAGGTCGCAAGAGACCCAGTACTTC. Its protein is CASSAMGRSQETQYF.

The chain has TRBV10-3 and TRBJ2-7; 12 nucleotides match TRBD2. The ends lost 6 bases at V and 5 bases at J; junction bases unmatched: 5. This CDR3 has 14 residues. Germline CDR1 ENHRY, CDR2 SYGVKD. This CDR3 is CAISWTSGEHEQYF. CDR3 DNA: TGTGCCATCAGCTGGACTAGCGGGGAGCACGAGCAGTACTTC.

The chain links TRBV15 to TRBJ2-2, with 8 bases matching TRBD1. V dropped 0 bases and J dropped 4; count of bases not matched to a gene: 13. The CDR3 has 19 residues. Per the germline V gene, CDR1 is LNHNV and CDR2 is YYDKDF (reference sequence). The CDR3 spells CATSREAYTGGRGTGELFF. The CDR3 nucleotides are TGTGCCACCAGCAGAGAAGCTTATACAGGGGGTAGAGGCACCGGGGAGCTGTTTTTT.

The chain joins TRBV20-1 to TRBJ2-7; 8 bases align to TRBD2. This CDR3 spans 14 amino acids. Germline V gene sequence: CDR1 DFQATT, CDR2 SNEGSKA (reference sequence). J was trimmed by 0 bases and V by 3 bases; bases with no gene match: 4. The DNA of the CDR3 is TGCAGTGCTAGTATAGCGGGGTACTCCTACGAGCAGTACTTC. Its translation: CSASIAGYSYEQYF.